Listed below are T cell receptor beta chains from one sample, sequenced in a study of Graves' ophthalmopathy and Graves' hyperthyroidism. TCRdb re-analysed the multiplex PCR reads in MiXCR, keeping a single row per CDR3 protein. Of 15,000 to 20,000 distinct CDR3 sequences detected, about 43% appear once; the ten largest clones hold 25%. Sequenced sample: peripheral blood. The origin of the receptors is a woman in her thirties or forties with stable Graves' hyperthyroidism. The CDR3 runs from the conserved cysteine through the conserved F or W. D genes are given only for firm matches. Some rows have no size entry. The others give once, few or many, or a class for an expanded clone.

d_gene: NA; j_gene: TRBJ2-1; abundance: NA; v_gene: TRBV20-1; CDR3nt: TGCAGTGCTACTGTCGGCAGGGGGGGACATGAGCAGTTCTTC; CDR3aa: CSATVGRGGHEQFF
d_gene: NA; j_gene: TRBJ1-2; abundance: NA; v_gene: TRBV4-1; CDR3nt: TGCGCCAGCAGCCAAGACCCAGTTAACTATGGCTACACCTTC; CDR3aa: CASSQDPVNYGYTF
d_gene: NA; j_gene: TRBJ1-5; abundance: many; v_gene: TRBV20-1; CDR3nt: TGCAGTGCTACAGGGGTTAGCAATCAGCCCCAGCATTTT; CDR3aa: CSATGVSNQPQHF
d_gene: TRBD2; j_gene: TRBJ2-2; abundance: NA; v_gene: TRBV27; CDR3nt: TGTGCCAGCAGTAGTAGGCTAGCGGGGGGGCGGAACACCGGGGAGCTGTTTTTT; CDR3aa: CASSSRLAGGRNTGELFF
d_gene: NA; j_gene: TRBJ2-1; abundance: many; v_gene: TRBV20-1; CDR3nt: TGCAGTGCTAGACCGGTTAGCGGACACAATGAGCAGTTCTTC; CDR3aa: CSARPVSGHNEQFF
d_gene: TRBD2; j_gene: TRBJ2-7; abundance: few; v_gene: TRBV12-3/TRBV12-4; CDR3nt: TGTGCCAGCAGTTCGAGCGGGACTTACTCCTACGAGCAGTACTTC; CDR3aa: CASSSSGTYSYEQYF
d_gene: NA; j_gene: TRBJ1-1; abundance: NA; v_gene: TRBV11-2; CDR3nt: TGTGCCAGCAGTCCGACTCACCGGAACACTGAAGCTTTCTTT; CDR3aa: CASSPTHRNTEAFF
d_gene: NA; j_gene: TRBJ2-5; abundance: once; v_gene: TRBV29-1; CDR3nt: TGCAGCCTTGCGCAGGGGCGATATGAGGCCCAGTACTTC; CDR3aa: CSLAQGRYEAQYF
d_gene: TRBD1; j_gene: TRBJ2-5; abundance: NA; v_gene: TRBV2; CDR3nt: TGTGCCAGCTATTCCGGGACAGGGGGCAGGAAGACCCAGTACTTC; CDR3aa: CASYSGTGGRKTQYF
d_gene: TRBD1; j_gene: TRBJ1-1; abundance: many; v_gene: TRBV14; CDR3nt: TGTGCCAGCAGCCCACACGGGACAGGGGCCGGGAACACTGAAGCTTTCTTT; CDR3aa: CASSPHGTGAGNTEAFF
d_gene: NA; j_gene: TRBJ2-7; abundance: NA; v_gene: TRBV2; CDR3nt: TGTGCCAGCAGTGAGGGGGCCAGGCGGCCCTCTGGCGAGCAGTACTTC; CDR3aa: CASSEGARRPSGEQYF
d_gene: NA; j_gene: TRBJ2-4; abundance: NA; v_gene: TRBV5-4; CDR3nt: TGTGCCAGCAGCTCGAGCGGTCCTGATGAGTACTTC; CDR3aa: CASSSSGPDEYF
d_gene: NA; j_gene: TRBJ1-5; abundance: NA; v_gene: TRBV9; CDR3nt: TGTGCCAGCAGCGTACTGTTTTTGAGCGATTGGCAGCCCCAGCATTTT; CDR3aa: CASSVLFLSDWQPQHF
d_gene: NA; j_gene: TRBJ1-2; abundance: medium-sized; v_gene: TRBV29-1; CDR3nt: TGCAGCGTTGACCGATCCCCTAGTCCGCTTGACTATGGCTACACCTTC; CDR3aa: CSVDRSPSPLDYGYTF
d_gene: NA; j_gene: TRBJ2-7; abundance: medium-sized; v_gene: TRBV2; CDR3nt: TGTGCCAGCAGTGAGCTTGCCTACGAGCAGTACTTC; CDR3aa: CASSELAYEQYF
d_gene: NA; j_gene: TRBJ1-1; abundance: NA; v_gene: TRBV6-5; CDR3nt: TGTGCCAGCAGTTACTCCGGGGGCGAAGGCACTGAAGCTTTCTTT; CDR3aa: CASSYSGGEGTEAFF
d_gene: NA; j_gene: TRBJ1-1; abundance: medium-sized; v_gene: TRBV2; CDR3nt: TGTGCCAGCAGTGAAGTGGGGGTTGAAGCTTTCTTT; CDR3aa: CASSEVGVEAFF
d_gene: NA; j_gene: TRBJ1-1; abundance: many; v_gene: TRBV19; CDR3nt: TGTGCCAGTAGTATAGCAGGGAGTGGCACTGAAGCTTTCTTT; CDR3aa: CASSIAGSGTEAFF
d_gene: TRBD2; j_gene: TRBJ2-1; abundance: NA; v_gene: TRBV24-1; CDR3nt: TGTGCCAACTCCTCAAGTGGGGGAGGGTTAGATGAGCAGTTCTTC; CDR3aa: CANSSSGGGLDEQFF
d_gene: TRBD2; j_gene: TRBJ2-3; abundance: many; v_gene: TRBV19; CDR3nt: TGTGCCAGTAGTACCGGACTAGCGCAGATAGGTACGCAGTATTTT; CDR3aa: CASSTGLAQIGTQYF
d_gene: NA; j_gene: TRBJ1-1; abundance: NA; v_gene: TRBV4-2; CDR3nt: TGTGCCAGCAGCCCAGGACATACCAACATGAACACTGAAGCTTTCTTT; CDR3aa: CASSPGHTNMNTEAFF
d_gene: TRBD2; j_gene: TRBJ2-1; abundance: many; v_gene: TRBV11-3; CDR3nt: TGTGCCAGCAGCTTTGCGGGGGACTACAATGAGCAGTTCTTC; CDR3aa: CASSFAGDYNEQFF
d_gene: TRBD2; j_gene: TRBJ2-1; abundance: medium-sized; v_gene: TRBV10-3; CDR3nt: TGTGCCATCAGTGAGGGGACTAAGTCCTACAATGAGCAGTTCTTC; CDR3aa: CAISEGTKSYNEQFF
d_gene: NA; j_gene: TRBJ1-1; abundance: NA; v_gene: TRBV5-1; CDR3nt: TGCGCCAGCAGCTCGGAGGCAGCAGCAGCAACTGAAGCTTTCTTT; CDR3aa: CASSSEAAAATEAFF
d_gene: NA; j_gene: TRBJ1-2; abundance: NA; v_gene: TRBV7-9; CDR3nt: TGTGCCAGCACGGTCCCTGGGGAGAGCTATGGCTGCACCTTC; CDR3aa: CASTVPGESYGCTF
d_gene: NA; j_gene: TRBJ1-2; abundance: medium-sized; v_gene: TRBV10-3; CDR3nt: TGTGCCATCAAGACAGCAACTAACTATGGCTACACCTTC; CDR3aa: CAIKTATNYGYTF
d_gene: NA; j_gene: TRBJ2-2; abundance: few; v_gene: TRBV6-5; CDR3nt: TGTGCCAGCACCTCAGAGAACACCGGGGAGCTGTTTTTT; CDR3aa: CASTSENTGELFF
d_gene: NA; j_gene: TRBJ1-1; abundance: few; v_gene: TRBV29-1; CDR3nt: TGCAGCGTTGGGGGGGCCAATCCAGAAAGGGACACTGAAGCTTTCTTT; CDR3aa: CSVGGANPERDTEAFF
d_gene: TRBD1; j_gene: TRBJ1-1; abundance: many; v_gene: TRBV5-6; CDR3nt: TGTGCCAGCAGCAACGGACAGGGAGTGGGATTAGCTTTCTTT; CDR3aa: CASSNGQGVGLAFF
d_gene: NA; j_gene: TRBJ2-7; abundance: few; v_gene: TRBV6-2/TRBV6-3; CDR3nt: TGTGCCAGCAGTTACCACAGGGTAGACGAGCAGTACTTC; CDR3aa: CASSYHRVDEQYF
d_gene: TRBD1; j_gene: TRBJ2-5; abundance: NA; v_gene: TRBV10-3; CDR3nt: TGTGCCATCAGCCGTCGGTCTTGGGACAGGTTGGTGGAGACCCAGTACTTC; CDR3aa: CAISRRSWDRLVETQYF
d_gene: TRBD2; j_gene: TRBJ2-7; abundance: many; v_gene: TRBV20-1; CDR3nt: TGCAGTGCTAGAGATAGCGAGCGGGAGGGGTTCCACGAGCAGTACTTC; CDR3aa: CSARDSEREGFHEQYF
d_gene: TRBD2; j_gene: TRBJ2-1; abundance: NA; v_gene: TRBV6-2/TRBV6-3; CDR3nt: TGTGCCAGCAGTTACATCATAGGGGGACTAGCGGGAAGAGAGCAGTTCTTC; CDR3aa: CASSYIIGGLAGREQFF
d_gene: NA; j_gene: TRBJ2-1; abundance: NA; v_gene: TRBV24-1; CDR3nt: TGTGCCACCAGGGCAACCGGGGGTTCCTACAATGAGCAGTTCTTC; CDR3aa: CATRATGGSYNEQFF
d_gene: TRBD1; j_gene: TRBJ2-2; abundance: medium-sized; v_gene: TRBV10-3; CDR3nt: TGTGCCATCAGTGGTAGGACAGGTAGCACCGGGGAGCTGTTTTTT; CDR3aa: CAISGRTGSTGELFF
d_gene: NA; j_gene: TRBJ1-2; abundance: NA; v_gene: TRBV25-1; CDR3nt: TGTGCCAGCAGTGAAACAGGGCTTTATGGCTACACCTTC; CDR3aa: CASSETGLYGYTF
d_gene: NA; j_gene: TRBJ2-7; abundance: NA; v_gene: TRBV7-3; CDR3nt: TGTGCCAGCAGCTTAACAGGGGGGGCTACCTACGAGCAGTACTTC; CDR3aa: CASSLTGGATYEQYF
d_gene: NA; j_gene: TRBJ1-1; abundance: few; v_gene: TRBV27; CDR3nt: TGTGCCAGCAGTTATCTGGCGTCGGGGTCGAACACTGAAGCTTTCTTT; CDR3aa: CASSYLASGSNTEAFF
d_gene: NA; j_gene: TRBJ1-6; abundance: many; v_gene: TRBV20-1; CDR3nt: TGCAGTGCCGTGAAAGGTTCTTATAATTCACCCCTCCACTTT; CDR3aa: CSAVKGSYNSPLHF
d_gene: NA; j_gene: TRBJ2-7; abundance: NA; v_gene: TRBV10-3; CDR3nt: TGTGCCATCAGTATCGGCGGCTCCTACGAGCAGTACTTC; CDR3aa: CAISIGGSYEQYF
d_gene: NA; j_gene: TRBJ1-1; abundance: many; v_gene: TRBV7-8; CDR3nt: TGTGCCAGCAGCTTAGTCTCAACCAGGGCGCTCAACACTGAAGCTTTCTTT; CDR3aa: CASSLVSTRALNTEAFF
d_gene: TRBD1; j_gene: TRBJ2-5; abundance: NA; v_gene: TRBV2; CDR3nt: TGTGCCAGCAGTGGGGTGACAGGGGGCCAAGAGACCCAGTACTTC; CDR3aa: CASSGVTGGQETQYF
d_gene: NA; j_gene: TRBJ2-7; abundance: NA; v_gene: TRBV20-1; CDR3nt: TGCAGTGCTAGCCTCACACAGGACGAGCAGTACTTC; CDR3aa: CSASLTQDEQYF
d_gene: NA; j_gene: TRBJ1-3; abundance: NA; v_gene: TRBV7-9; CDR3nt: TGTGCCAGCAGCCAGGAGGGGACTGGAAACACCATATATTTT; CDR3aa: CASSQEGTGNTIYF
d_gene: NA; j_gene: TRBJ2-3; abundance: NA; v_gene: TRBV6-5; CDR3nt: TGTGCCAGCAGTTACTCGGGGGACCTCACAGATACGCAGTATTTT; CDR3aa: CASSYSGDLTDTQYF
d_gene: TRBD1; j_gene: TRBJ1-2; abundance: many; v_gene: TRBV14; CDR3nt: TGTGCCAGCAGCCAGAATCACCCGGGACAGGGTTACGGCTACACCTTC; CDR3aa: CASSQNHPGQGYGYTF
d_gene: NA; j_gene: TRBJ2-7; abundance: medium-sized; v_gene: TRBV7-2; CDR3nt: TGTGCCAGCAGCTTCCTAAGCTCCTACGAGCAGTACTTC; CDR3aa: CASSFLSSYEQYF
d_gene: TRBD1; j_gene: TRBJ2-7; abundance: many; v_gene: TRBV11-3; CDR3nt: TGTGCCAGCAGCCTTGAGGTAGGACAGGGGATCAACGAGCAGTACTTC; CDR3aa: CASSLEVGQGINEQYF
d_gene: NA; j_gene: TRBJ1-6; abundance: many; v_gene: TRBV19; CDR3nt: TGTGCCAGTAGTACCATAGGGCAATTTAATTCACCCCTCCACTTT; CDR3aa: CASSTIGQFNSPLHF